Following are 19 T cell receptor beta chains from one sample sequenced in a study of CD8+CD57+ T cells in acquired aplastic anemia. Using genomic DNA as the template, TCR beta VDJ and CDR3 profiling was carried out. One entry per CDR3 protein results from TCRdb running MiXCR on the reads. The sample has roughly 170,000 distinct CDR3 sequences, about 60% seen once. Input material: sorted CD4+, CD8+, or CD8+CD57+ T cells (not recorded which) from PBMCs. These receptors were collected from a human donor in good health.

This clonotype was observed many times. This chain connects TRBV15 to TRBJ2-6; no definite D call. The CDR3 consists of 16 residues. Germline CDR1 is LNHNV and CDR2 is YYDKDF (reference sequence). V was cut by 1 base and J by 1 base, with 8 bases left in between. The CDR3 sequence is CATSRAGYSGANVLTF. Here the CDR3 DNA reads TGTGCCACCAGCAGAGCCGGGTATTCTGGGGCCAACGTCCTGACTTTC.

This chain uses TRBV4-1 with TRBJ1-5; no clear D gene. Germline-derived CDR1 and CDR2 are MGHRA and YSYEKL. V dropped 0 bases and J dropped 2 bases, with 26 bases sitting between them. The CDR3 has 21 residues. The CDR3 coding sequence is TGCGCCAGCAGCCAAGATTGGGAGGGCAGGACGTTCGGGTCGGGCAATCAGCCCCAGCATTTT. Its protein product is CASSQDWEGRTFGSGNQPQHF.

As to this clonotype: The junction differs from germline at one of its ends, possibly a read error. Here the CDR3 reads CASSQTGGRYEQCF. CDR3 DNA: TGTGCCAGCAGTCAGACAGGGGGCAGGTACGAGCAGTGCTTC. The chain joins TRBV5-6 to TRBJ2-7, with 10 bases identical to TRBD1. Germline V lookup: CDR1 SGHDT, CDR2 YYEEEE. CDR3 length equals 14 residues. Drawing the rest from reference TRBV5-6 and TRBJ2-7, the complete variable domain is DAGVTQSPTHLIKTRGQQVTLRCSPKSGHDTVSWYQQALGQGPQFIFQYYEEEERQRGNFPDRFSGHQFPNYSSELNVNALLLGDSALYLCASSQTGGRYEQCFGPGTRLTVT.

The chain uses TRBV5-6 and TRBJ1-3; weak D call: TRBD1 (6 bases). Germline V gene sequence: CDR1 SGHDT, CDR2 YYEEEE. This CDR3 is built from 13 residues. With 0 bases removed from V and 15 bases from J, the gap between germline ends came to 16 bases. The CDR3 coding sequence is TGTGCCAGCAGCTTGGTGGGGGGCGGACATCGATATTTT. The encoded protein is CASSLVGGGHRYF.

A single count supports this clonotype. The rearrangement links TRBV14 to TRBJ1-1; D gene ambiguous. The CDR3 spans 14 residues. The germline V and J ends were trimmed by 0 bases and 6 bases, with 11 bases remaining between them. Germline CDR1 is SGHDN and CDR2 is FVKESK. Here the CDR3 reads CASSQDQVISEAFF. The CDR3 DNA is TGTGCCAGCAGCCAAGATCAGGTCATATCTGAAGCTTTCTTT.

This chain joins TRBV10-2 and TRBJ2-5; perhaps D is TRBD1 or TRBD2 (6 bases each). This CDR3 spans 13 amino acids. V was shortened by 6 bases and J by 5 bases, with 13 bases between the two germline ends. Germline CDR1 and CDR2: WSHSY and SAAADI. The CDR3: CASRTGALETQYF. DNA for the CDR3: TGCGCCAGCAGGACGGGGGCCCTGGAGACCCAGTACTTC.

This clonotype was seen many times. The rearrangement joins TRBV11-3 to TRBJ2-7, with D unresolved. This CDR3 comprises 9 residues. The germline CDR1 and CDR2 sequences are SGHNT and YENEEA. Here the CDR3 reads CASSLVSTV. DNA of the CDR3: TGTGCCAGCAGCTTAGTAAGCACAGTC.

This clonotype has more than one count but fewer than ten. This clone may be a read error of a much larger clone one base away. V is TRBV5-5 and J is TRBJ2-1; 11 nucleotides agree with TRBD2. Per the germline V gene, CDR1 is SGHKS and CDR2 is YYEKEE (reference sequence). This CDR3 comprises 15 residues. CDR3 amino acids: CASGLTSGTRYEQFF. The CDR3 bases are TGTGCCAGCGGCTTGACTAGCGGGACTCGCTATGAGCAGTTCTTC.

V usage is TRBV12-3 or TRBV12-4 and J usage is TRBJ1-1, with 8 bases that match TRBD1. The CDR3 totals 14 residues. Trimming took 5 bases from V and 5 from J; bases not matched to a gene: 7. The DNA for the CDR3 is TGTGCCAGCAGTCTTTTGACAGGGGTGACTGAAGCTTTCTTT. Amino acid sequence: CASSLLTGVTEAFF.

The chain carries TRBV20-1 and TRBJ1-6, with a possible D match to TRBD1 (5 bases). CDR1 is DFQATT, CDR2 SNEGSKA, per germline (reference sequence). The CDR3 is 11 amino acids. Between the trimmed V and J ends, which lost 6 bases and 14 bases, there was a span of 14 bases. The CDR3 sequence is CSAAWGTALHF. As DNA, the CDR3 is TGCAGTGCGGCGTGGGGGACGGCCCTCCACTTT.

The table lists this clonotype with a few counts. This chain joins TRBV19 and TRBJ1-4; no clear D. The germline V gene has CDR1 LNHDA and CDR2 SQIVND (reference sequence). This CDR3 contains 13 residues. Trimming cost V 5 bases and J 5 bases, with 9 bases left between them. CDR3 nucleotides: TGTGCCAGTAGTGCCGGTCTCAATGAAAAACTGTTTTTT. This encodes CASSAGLNEKLFF.

This clonotype was seen repeatedly, ten times or more. This chain uses TRBV4-1 with TRBJ1-5; D gene unclear. The CDR3 is made up of 15 amino acids. The germline V and J ends were trimmed by 4 bases and 0 bases, with 10 bases remaining between them. Germline V gives CDR1 MGHRA, CDR2 YSYEKL. The CDR3 nucleotides read TGCGCCAGCAGCCCCCTCCCTTATAGCAATCAGCCCCAGCATTTT. It specifies CASSPLPYSNQPQHF.

The chain has TRBV13 and TRBJ2-3; perhaps TRBD2 as D (6 bases). Germline V CDR1 and CDR2: PRHDT, FYEKMQ (reference sequence). V shed 1 base and J shed 2 bases, with 16 bases lying between them. The CDR3 runs 17 residues. The CDR3 protein is CASSLEGTFGFTDTQYF. CDR3 DNA sequence: TGTGCCAGCAGCTTAGAAGGGACTTTCGGTTTCACAGATACGCAGTATTTT.

This clonotype was seen only once. The chain uses TRBV20-1 and TRBJ1-2; D remains ambiguous. The CDR3 consists of 16 residues. Per the germline V gene, CDR1 is DFQATT and CDR2 is SNEGSKA (reference sequence). Trimming shortened V by 6 bases and J by 5 bases, and 25 bases separated the two germline ends. CDR3 DNA: TGCAGTGCAGAACCTTTAGGGTCTTTTGGAGTATATGGCTACACCTTC. Protein sequence: CSAEPLGSFGVYGYTF.

V gene TRBV7-8 combines with J gene TRBJ2-5; 12 bases map to TRBD2. V shed 3 bases and J 5 bases; nucleotides not matched to a gene: 4. The CDR3 covers 15 residues. CDR1 is SGHVS and CDR2 is FQNEAQ in the germline V gene. CDR3 DNA: TGTGCCAGCAGCTTGCCTAGCGGGGGGGCGGAGACCCAGTACTTC. It codes for CASSLPSGGAETQYF.

The chain has TRBV5-4 and TRBJ2-3; maybe TRBD1 (5 bases). The CDR3 consists of 13 residues. The V end was cut by 3 bases, the J end by 6 bases, with 11 bases between. Germline-derived CDR1 and CDR2 are SGHNT and YYREEE (reference sequence). The CDR3 loop is CASSWGLADTQYF. CDR3 DNA: TGTGCCAGCAGCTGGGGCTTGGCTGATACGCAGTATTTT. The variable domain in full, with the rest retrieved from reference TRBV5-4 and TRBJ2-3, is ETGVTQSPTHLIKTRGQQVTLRCSSQSGHNTVSWYQQALGQGPQFIFQYYREEENGRGNFPPRFSGLQFPNYSSELNVNALELDDSALYLCASSWGLADTQYFGPGTRLTVL.

This clonotype was counted ten times or more. The V call is TRBV14, the J call TRBJ2-3; possible D gene TRBD2, 6 bases. Germline CDR1 SGHDN, CDR2 FVKESK. Trimming pared 4 bases from V and 0 bases from J, leaving 14 bases between. The CDR3 is 16 residues long. The CDR3 here is CASSRRPGTSTDTQYF. CDR3 bases: TGTGCCAGCAGCCGAAGACCGGGGACTAGCACAGATACGCAGTATTTT. Full variable domain (outside the CDR3, taken from reference TRBV14 and TRBJ2-3): EAGVTQFPSHSVIEKGQTVTLRCDPISGHDNLYWYRRVMGKEIKFLLHFVKESKQDESGMPNNRFLAERTGGTYSTLKVQPAELEDSGVYFCASSRRPGTSTDTQYFGPGTRLTVL.

The rearrangement joins TRBV7-2 to TRBJ2-3; 11 bases align to TRBD2. This CDR3 comprises 15 residues. V shed 6 bases, J shed 6 bases, and the junction held 8 bases outside the gene matches. CDR1 SGHTA and CDR2 FQGNSA come from the germline V gene. The CDR3 DNA sequence: TGTGCCAGCAGTACACTAGCGGGAGCACGGGATACGCAGTATTTT. Translation: CASSTLAGARDTQYF. The full variable domain, completed using reference TRBV7-2 and TRBJ2-3, is GAGVSQSPSNKVTEKGKDVELRCDPISGHTALYWYRQSLGQGLEFLIYFQGNSAPDKSGLPSDRFSAERTGGSVSTLTIQRTQQEDSAVYLCASSTLAGARDTQYFGPGTRLTVL.

In its sample, this clonotype was seen many times. V gene TRBV30 combines with J gene TRBJ2-7, with a possible D match to TRBD1 (6 bases). This CDR3 comprises 13 residues. The V end was cut by 3 bases, the J end by 1 base, with 10 bases between. Per germline, CDR1 GTSNPN and CDR2 SVGIG (reference sequence). The CDR3 DNA reads TGTGCCTGGAGGGACAGAAGTTCCTACGAGCAGTACTTC. Encoded protein: CAWRDRSSYEQYF.